The rows below give T cell receptor beta chains drawn from one sample of a study of T cell responses to AZD1222 COVID-19 vaccine. Sequencing used immunoSEQ multiplex PCR; TCRdb keeps in-frame clones, though not all of them. The table lists 56,000 or so clones, over 70% of them singletons. This material consisted of peripheral blood, taken 28 days after the second AZD1222 dose. The receptors come from an adult who received the AZD1222 COVID-19 vaccine. Both conserved end residues are part of each CDR3. Each record gives: CDR3 protein, CDR3 DNA, V gene, D gene, clone size, J gene. D genes are given only for firm matches. Size is omitted from some rows. Given values are once, few, many or a class for expanded clones.

CASSYPWRTEAFF TGTGCCAGCAGTTACCCCTGGCGGACTGAAGCTTTCTTT TRBV6-2/TRBV6-3 NA NA TRBJ1-1
CASSREDRERTF TGTGCCAGCAGCCGAGAAGACAGGGAGCGCACCTTC TRBV5-6 TRBD1 NA TRBJ1-2
CASRKAGGSSYNEQFF TGTGCCAGCAGAAAAGCGGGGGGAAGCTCCTACAATGAGCAGTTCTTC TRBV7-6 TRBD2 once TRBJ2-1
CASSMAPGYDNEQFF TGCGCCAGCAGCATGGCCCCTGGATACGACAATGAGCAGTTCTTC TRBV5-1 NA once TRBJ2-1
CASSENRGSYNEQFF TGTGCCAGCAGCGAGAACAGGGGATCCTACAATGAGCAGTTCTTC TRBV3-1/TRBV3-2 TRBD1 NA TRBJ2-1
CASSERDGQPQHF TGTGCCAGCAGTGAAAGGGACGGTCAGCCCCAGCATTTT TRBV6-1 NA NA TRBJ1-5
CASSPGDSGTGELFF TGTGCCAGCAGCCCCGGGGACAGCGGTACCGGGGAGCTGTTTTTT TRBV7-3 TRBD1 NA TRBJ2-2
CASSPPGYNEQFF TGTGCCAGCAGCCCCCCCGGATACAATGAGCAGTTCTTC TRBV9 NA few TRBJ2-1
CAISAQGGGQPQHF TGTGCCATCAGTGCACAAGGGGGGGGACAGCCCCAGCATTTT TRBV10-3 NA NA TRBJ1-5
CASSEQGQGAFGYTF TGTGCCAGCAGTGAACAGGGACAGGGGGCTTTTGGCTACACCTTC TRBV6-1 TRBD1 NA TRBJ1-2
CASPRIPDRGHYNEQFF TGTGCCAGCCCACGGATACCAGACAGGGGGCATTACAATGAGCAGTTCTTC TRBV25-1 TRBD1 NA TRBJ2-1
CASSIKIRTGANVLTF TGTGCCAGTAGTATTAAAATCAGGACAGGGGCCAACGTCCTGACTTTC TRBV19 NA few TRBJ2-6
CASSPGANTGELFF TGTGCCAGCAGCCCGGGGGCGAACACCGGGGAGCTGTTTTTT TRBV3-1/TRBV3-2 NA NA TRBJ2-2
CASSLNTAQETQYF TGTGCCAGCAGCTTAAATACAGCACAAGAGACCCAGTACTTC TRBV11-2 NA NA TRBJ2-5
CSVGREFGGELFF TGCAGCGTTGGACGGGAGTTCGGCGGGGAGCTGTTTTTT TRBV29-1 NA NA TRBJ2-2
CASSEYNYNSPLHF TGTGCCAGCAGTGAATACAACTATAATTCACCCCTCCACTTT TRBV2 NA NA TRBJ1-6
CASSLKRLNTEAFF TGTGCCAGCAGTTTAAAAAGACTGAACACTGAAGCTTTCTTT TRBV28 NA NA TRBJ1-1
CASKAPGLAGDPYEQYF TGTGCCAGCAAGGCTCCGGGACTAGCGGGGGACCCTTACGAGCAGTACTTC TRBV7-2 TRBD2 NA TRBJ2-7
CASSWKTGRSGGEQFF TGTGCCAGCAGTTGGAAGACGGGACGCTCCGGGGGGGAGCAGTTCTTC TRBV28 TRBD2 few TRBJ2-1